The 5 T cell receptor beta chains below all came from one sample that was sequenced in a study of T cell repertoires in cytomegalovirus infection. TCRdb re-called the reads with MiXCR, one entry per CDR3 protein. The data show 650,000 to 900,000 distinct CDR3 sequences, 32% seen once. No antigen has been identified for these receptors. The source material was cultured CD8+ T cells from PBMCs, sampled from culture after CMV antigen stimulation. These receptors all stem from a human donor in good health (CMV status not recorded). Some clones in this sample may be carry-over from other donors' samples.

This sequence joins TRBV7-6 and TRBJ1-4; 10 nucleotides align to TRBD1. V lost 9 bases and J lost 6; bases outside the gene matches: 13. The germline gives CDR1 SGHVS, CDR2 FNYEAQ. The CDR3 totals 16 residues. CDR3 nucleotide sequence: TGTGCCAGTAGCACTCGTGGGACAGGGGATTATGAAAAACTGTTTTTT. Residues: CASSTRGTGDYEKLFF.

The rearrangement links TRBV9 to TRBJ1-1; no clear D. The V end lost 4 bases, the J end lost 0 bases, and 10 bases lay between the germline ends. The CDR3 consists of 14 residues. Germline values: CDR1 SGDLS, CDR2 YYNGEE. The CDR3 reads CASSRRWMNTEAFF. The CDR3 bases are TGTGCCAGCAGCCGTCGATGGATGAACACTGAAGCTTTCTTT.

This clonotype has only a few counts. The chain has TRBV15 and TRBJ2-5; D is undetermined. The V and J ends lost 1 base and 2 bases respectively, with 11 bases between them. The CDR3 covers 15 residues. The germline CDR1 and CDR2 sequences are LNHNV and YYDKDF (reference sequence). The CDR3 here is CATSRGHGIQETQYF. In DNA form, the CDR3 reads TGTGCCACCAGCAGAGGACATGGTATACAAGAGACCCAGTACTTC.

This clonotype was detected ten times or more. The J gene is TRBJ2-3, the V gene TRBV7-8; TRBD1 is a possible D gene (7 bases). CDR1 and CDR2 (germline): SGHVS, FQNEAQ. V gave up 3 bases and J gave up 2 bases, with 27 bases separating them. CDR3 length: 20 residues. CDR3 DNA: TGTGCCAGCAGCTTTGGCGGGACAGAACTTGACGGGACATTCACAGATACGCAGTATTTT. Translation gives CASSFGGTELDGTFTDTQYF.

The chain combines TRBV11-2 with TRBJ2-5; the D is unclear. The CDR3 contains 13 residues. Germline V CDR1 and CDR2: SGHAT, FQNNGV. Trimming removed 0 bases from V and 5 bases from J, with 7 bases in between. CDR3 region: CASSLEMVETQYF. The CDR3 nucleotides read TGTGCCAGCAGCTTAGAGATGGTCGAGACCCAGTACTTC.